This T cell receptor beta chain emerged from a study of shared T cell receptors in the human thymus listed by TCRdb under 2021. Concerning the study at large: The study examined how self-reactive, shared T-cell receptor alpha chains are generated in the human thymus.

The protocol used for the library was the immunoSEQ multiplex PCR assay. Drawn from immuneACCESS, this table holds only the in-frame rearrangements with V and J called that TCRdb kept. Clones are partly lost; checked studies trace under half to an unresolved V gene and leave the rest unexplained. This sample comprises about 610,000 clones, approximately 88% of them detected only once. The biggest ten clones account for 0.0085% to 0.012% of the sample. Regarding this clone: It has no known antigen specificity. Base qualities are not recorded, but no much larger clone differs from it by a single base.

The CDR3 has 15 amino acids, counting the end cysteine and phenylalanine. CDR3 DNA only is kept here, 45 bases in frame from base 1. V is pruned by 6 bases and J by 6 bases, leaving 11 bases of the junction without a gene match. CDR1 is given as MDHEN and CDR2 as SYDVKM, both from the germline V gene. The same data also contributed to another study, on human thymus T cells. As that second study puts it: Immunologically healthy infants undergoing open corrective cardiac surgery for congenital heart defects in Finland were used as donors. Thymus tissue was collected as surgical resects that were removed during corrective cardiac surgery. Both the thymic and the peripheral blood repertoires appeared to show biased V and J gene segment usage. Highly overlapping thymic TCR repertoires among unrelated individuals were reported in the related research. The study characterized TCR alpha and beta repertoires from seven to nine infant thymus samples and four related peripheral blood samples. Donor ages ranged from roughly 6 to 250 days, and the cohort comprised five or six male and a couple of female infants. Thymocytes were mechanically released from the tissue and were stored as pellets of roughly 10-34 million cells at -70 degrees C. Genomic DNA was extracted from frozen cell pellets with a QIAsymphony instrument. TCRB and TCRAD loci were amplified from a standardized quantity of quality-controlled genomic DNA using the immunoSEQ multiplex PCR assay. The V(D)J region was spanned by amplicons of a length sufficient to cover the CDR3 and to identify V and J genes. The amplicons were sequenced on an Illumina platform via the commercial immunoSEQ service. Primer bias and sequencing errors were corrected as previously described, and TCRAD and TCRB definitions were based on the IMGT database. Analysis of the repertoires was done with immunoSEQ Analyzer 3.0 and VDJTools and included basic statistics, V/J segment usage, diversity estimates, rarefaction and pairwise overlap. To estimate diversity, the Chao1, ChaoE, Efron-Thisted, Shannon and inverse Simpson indices were applied, and diversity was also estimated on datasets down-sampled to the smallest sample. Repertoire overlap used strict matching of CDR3 nucleotide sequence, V gene and J gene, with Jaccard-based multidimensional scaling clustering. On average, thymus samples yielded around 850,000 unique TCRB clonotypes, whereas blood samples yielded roughly 81,000.

Recombination joined TRBV28 with TRBJ2-7; 10 central bases correspond to TRBD1. The clonotype originates from a boy under three years old with a congenital heart defect. Donor details come from another sample of the same person, matched by shared clones. What was sequenced was thymocytes. The CDR3 region: CASSARDRGGGEQYF. The base sequence is TGTGCCAGCAGCGCCCGGGACAGGGGTGGGGGCGAGCAGTACTTC.